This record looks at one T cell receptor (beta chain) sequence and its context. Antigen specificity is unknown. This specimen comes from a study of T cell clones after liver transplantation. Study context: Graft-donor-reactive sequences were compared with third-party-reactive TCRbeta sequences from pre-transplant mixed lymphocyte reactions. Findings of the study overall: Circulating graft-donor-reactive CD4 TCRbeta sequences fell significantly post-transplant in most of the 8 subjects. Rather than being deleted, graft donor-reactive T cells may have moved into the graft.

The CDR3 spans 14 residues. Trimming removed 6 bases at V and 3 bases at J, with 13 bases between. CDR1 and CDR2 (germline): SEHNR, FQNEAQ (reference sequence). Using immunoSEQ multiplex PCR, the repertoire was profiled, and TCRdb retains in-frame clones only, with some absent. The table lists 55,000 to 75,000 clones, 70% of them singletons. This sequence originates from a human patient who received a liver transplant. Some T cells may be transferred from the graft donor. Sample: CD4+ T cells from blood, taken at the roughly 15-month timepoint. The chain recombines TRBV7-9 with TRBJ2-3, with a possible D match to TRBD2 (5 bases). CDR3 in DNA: TGTGCCAGCAGAGGGAGCGTTGGGACAGATACGCAGTATTTT. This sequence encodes CASRGSVGTDTQYF.